A single TCR beta chain is shown here with its context. TCRdb re-called the RT-PCR reads through MiXCR, storing one row per CDR3 protein. This table has more than 600,000 distinct CDR3 sequences, approximately 15% appearing once. CDR3 length: 13 residues. Trimming removed 5 bases from V and 2 bases from J, with 13 bases in between. The germline V gene has CDR1 DFQATT and CDR2 SNEGSKA (reference sequence). Sample: memory CD4+ T cells from blood. The clonotype comes from a female donor in good health, serving as a healthy control. The V call is TRBV20-1, the J call TRBJ2-7; perhaps TRBD2 as D (6 bases). The CDR3 nucleotides are TGCAGTGCTCTCCGGGACTCCCCCTACGAGCAGTACTTC. It specifies CSALRDSPYEQYF.